This entry lists 14 T cell receptor beta chains sequenced from one sample in a study of blood T cell repertoires in COVID-19. The protocol was immunoSEQ multiplex PCR, while the TCRdb copy is restricted to in-frame clones and leaves out a portion. The repertoire includes hundreds of thousands of clones, around 80% of them detected once, and less than 11% sits in the top ten. The sample was peripheral blood. The origin of the receptors is an elderly woman with acute or convalescent COVID-19.

The chain couples TRBV12-3 or TRBV12-4 to TRBJ1-5; D call uncertain. This CDR3 has 12 residues. The V end lost 3 bases, the J end lost 9 bases, and 9 bases lay between the germline ends. CDR3: CASSFQTGPQHF. CDR3 coding DNA: TGTGCCAGCAGTTTTCAGACTGGGCCCCAGCATTTT.

This chain connects TRBV5-4 to TRBJ1-3; maybe TRBD1 (5 bases). This CDR3 is built from 16 residues. The V gene's germline CDR1 is SGHNT and CDR2 YYREEE (reference sequence). V was clipped by 0 bases and J by 0 bases, with 10 bases between them. CDR3 coding DNA: TGTGCCAGCAGCTTGGGGAGGGACCGCTCTGGAAACACCATATATTTT. Amino acids: CASSLGRDRSGNTIYF.

The V gene is TRBV7-9, the J gene TRBJ1-1; D gene unclear. CDR3 size: 13 residues. Germline CDR1 and CDR2: SEHNR and FQNEAQ (reference sequence). This CDR3 is CAQDPLENTEAFF. CDR3 sequence (DNA): TGTGCTCAAGATCCGTTAGAGAACACTGAAGCTTTCTTT.

This rearrangement joins TRBV27 to TRBJ2-5; 7 bases map to TRBD1. Germline CDR1 and CDR2: MNHEY and SMNVEV (reference sequence). V shed 4 bases, J shed 4 bases, and the junction held 6 bases outside the gene matches. The CDR3 is made up of 14 amino acids. The CDR3 region is CASSSQGWRETQYF. The CDR3 DNA follows: TGTGCCAGCAGTTCACAGGGGTGGAGAGAGACCCAGTACTTC.

The table lists this clone with a few counts. The rearrangement uses TRBV5-1 and TRBJ2-1, with TRBD2 identical over 9 bases. The germline CDR1 and CDR2 sequences are SGHRS and YFSETQ. The J segment lost 4 bases and the V segment lost 4 bases, leaving 9 bases of the junction unmatched. The CDR3 has 16 amino acids. CDR3 sequence reads: CASSQGRLAEYNEQFF. DNA for the CDR3: TGCGCCAGCAGCCAGGGAAGACTAGCGGAATACAATGAGCAGTTCTTC.

J is TRBJ1-2 and V is TRBV5-1; D gene ambiguous. This CDR3 spans 13 amino acids. The V end was cut by 6 bases, the J end by 5 bases, with 14 bases between. Germline assignment: CDR1 SGHRS and CDR2 YFSETQ. This CDR3 reads CASKQAIEYGYTF. CDR3 nucleotide sequence: TGCGCCAGCAAGCAGGCGATCGAATATGGCTACACCTTC.

The chain combines TRBV19 with TRBJ1-6; 11 bases line up with TRBD1. The CDR3 contains 18 residues. From germline, CDR1 is LNHDA and CDR2 SQIVND (reference sequence). Trimming took 5 bases from V and 9 from J; bases not matched to a gene: 15. The CDR3 region has the DNA TGTGCCAGTAGTCTCCACCGGGACAGGGGGTATTACGGTTCACCCCTCCACTTT. Its translation is CASSLHRDRGYYGSPLHF.

The chain couples TRBV4-2 to TRBJ1-6; D is uncertain. V lost 1 base to trimming and J lost 14 bases, with 18 bases between them. Germline assignment: CDR1 LGHNA and CDR2 YNFKEQ. The CDR3 is 15 residues long. The CDR3 region is CASSQVGMVEQALHF. CDR3 nucleotide sequence: TGTGCCAGCAGCCAAGTCGGGATGGTGGAGCAGGCCCTCCACTTT.

CDR3 bases: TGCAGCGTTCAGGGTCCCAGCACAACTAATGAAAAACTGTTTTTT. Amino acid sequence: CSVQGPSTTNEKLFF. The V and J genes are TRBV29-1 and TRBJ1-4; D is perhaps TRBD1 (5 bases). Trimming pared 5 bases from V and 0 bases from J, leaving 13 bases between. Per the germline V gene, CDR1 is SQVTM and CDR2 is ANQGSEA. CDR3 size: 15 residues.

The gene calls are TRBV7-6 and TRBJ1-5; possible D gene TRBD1, 6 bases. Deletions cut 5 bases from V and 2 bases from J, with 13 bases between. Germline V gene data show CDR1 as SGHVS and CDR2 as FNYEAQ. The CDR3 consists of 15 residues. As DNA, the CDR3 is TGTGCCAGCAGCCCGGGGACAAGCGGCAATCAGCCCCAGCATTTT. Protein product: CASSPGTSGNQPQHF.

This sequence joins TRBV5-1 and TRBJ1-4; the D gene is possibly TRBD1 (5 bases). Germline V CDR1 and CDR2: SGHRS, YFSETQ. The CDR3 is made up of 12 amino acids. Trimming removed 0 bases at V and 8 bases at J, with 5 bases between. CDR3 sequence: CASSLDREKLFF. DNA for the CDR3: TGCGCCAGCAGCTTGGACAGGGAAAAACTGTTTTTT.

The sample holds many counts of this clone. This rearrangement joins TRBV28 to TRBJ2-7, with a tentative D call TRBD1 (5 bases). Germline CDR1 and CDR2: MDHEN and SYDVKM. The CDR3 totals 13 residues. Trimming cost V 10 bases and J 2 bases, with 15 bases left between them. For the CDR3, the DNA is TGTGCCATCGTCGATGACAGAACCTACGAGCAGTACTTC. This gives the protein CAIVDDRTYEQYF.

This clone was picked up many times. The rearrangement uses TRBV24-1 and TRBJ1-2, with D possibly TRBD1 on 5 matching bases. Trimming took off 1 base at V and 6 bases at J, with 8 bases between the two ends. In germline, CDR1 is KGHDR, CDR2 SFDVKD. This CDR3 spans 13 amino acids. CDR3 nucleotide sequence: TGTGCCACCAGTGATTTCGGGGGGGATGGCTACACCTTC. Translated: CATSDFGGDGYTF.

In its sample, this clone was seen a few times. This chain joins TRBV6-1 and TRBJ2-7, with D possibly TRBD2 on 6 matching bases. Germline loops: CDR1 MNHNS, CDR2 SASEGT. Trimming removed 2 bases at V and 3 bases at J, with 17 bases between. The CDR3 loop spans 16 amino acids. DNA of the CDR3: TGTGCCAGCAGTGAATTGAGCGCGGCGGGGTACTACGAGCAGTACTTC. Its protein product is CASSELSAAGYYEQYF.